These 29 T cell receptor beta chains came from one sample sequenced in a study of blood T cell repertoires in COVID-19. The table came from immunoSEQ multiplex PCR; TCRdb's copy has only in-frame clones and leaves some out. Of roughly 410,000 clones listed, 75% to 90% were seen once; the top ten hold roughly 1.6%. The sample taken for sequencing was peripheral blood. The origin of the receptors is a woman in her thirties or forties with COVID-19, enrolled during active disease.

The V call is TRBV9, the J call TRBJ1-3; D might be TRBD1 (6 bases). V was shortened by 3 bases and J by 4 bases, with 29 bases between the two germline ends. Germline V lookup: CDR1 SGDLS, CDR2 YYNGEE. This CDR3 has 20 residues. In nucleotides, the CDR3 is TGTGCCAGCAGCGCCCCCCGTTCCGGAGGGAGGGGGTCTAGAGGAAACACCATATATTTT. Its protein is CASSAPRSGGRGSRGNTIYF.

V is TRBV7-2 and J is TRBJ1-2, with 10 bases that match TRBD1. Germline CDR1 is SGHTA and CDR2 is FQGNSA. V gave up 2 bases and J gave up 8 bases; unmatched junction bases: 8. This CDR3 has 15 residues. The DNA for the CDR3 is TGTGCCAGCAGCTTAAGGACAGGGGGAACGGGAGGCTACACCTTC. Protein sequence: CASSLRTGGTGGYTF.

In DNA, the CDR3 is TGTGCCAGCAGTTACGTCGCAGGAATCTCCTACGAGCAGTACTTC. Its protein is CASSYVAGISYEQYF. This sequence joins TRBV6-2 or TRBV6-3 and TRBJ2-7; D is undetermined. The V end lost 2 bases, the J end lost 0 bases, and 11 bases lay between the germline ends. Germline lookup yields CDR1 MNHEY and CDR2 SVGEGT. The CDR3 spans 15 residues.

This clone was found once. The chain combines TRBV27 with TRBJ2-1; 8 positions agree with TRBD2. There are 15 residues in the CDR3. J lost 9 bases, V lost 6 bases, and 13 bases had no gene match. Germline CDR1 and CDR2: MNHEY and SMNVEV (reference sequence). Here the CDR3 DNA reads TGTGCCAGCAGCCTAAATAACGGGAGGGCCGTTGAGCAGTTCTTC. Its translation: CASSLNNGRAVEQFF.

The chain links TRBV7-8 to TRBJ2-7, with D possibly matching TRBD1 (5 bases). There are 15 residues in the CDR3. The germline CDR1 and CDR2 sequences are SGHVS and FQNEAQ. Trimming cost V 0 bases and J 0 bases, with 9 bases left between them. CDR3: CASSLAQGLSYEQYF. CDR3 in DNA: TGTGCCAGCAGCTTAGCCCAGGGTCTCTCCTACGAGCAGTACTTC. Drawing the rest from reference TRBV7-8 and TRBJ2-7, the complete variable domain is GAGVSQSPRYKVAKRGQDVALRCDPISGHVSLFWYQQALGQGPEFLTYFQNEAQLDKSGLPSDRFFAERPEGSVSTLKIQRTQQEDSAVYLCASSLAQGLSYEQYFGPGTRLTVT.

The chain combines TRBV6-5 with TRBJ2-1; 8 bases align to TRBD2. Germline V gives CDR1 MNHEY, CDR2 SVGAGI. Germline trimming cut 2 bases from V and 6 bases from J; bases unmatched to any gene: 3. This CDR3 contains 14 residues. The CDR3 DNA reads TGTGCCAGCAGTTACCCTACTAGCGGCAATGAGCAGTTCTTC. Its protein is CASSYPTSGNEQFF.

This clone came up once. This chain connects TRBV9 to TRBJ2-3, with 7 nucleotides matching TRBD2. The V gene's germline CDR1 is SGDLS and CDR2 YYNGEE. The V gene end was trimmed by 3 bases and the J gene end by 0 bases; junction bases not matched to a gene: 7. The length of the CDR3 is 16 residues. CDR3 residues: CASSALAGSSTDTQYF. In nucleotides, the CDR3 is TGTGCCAGCAGCGCCTTAGCGGGTTCTAGCACAGATACGCAGTATTTT.

CDR3 coding DNA: TGTGCCAGCAGTCTATACGGGGGTACTGAAGCTTTCTTT. The encoded protein is CASSLYGGTEAFF. The J gene is TRBJ1-1, the V gene TRBV7-2, with D possibly TRBD1 on 5 matching bases. Germline loops: CDR1 SGHTA, CDR2 FQGNSA. V lost 6 bases, J lost 5 bases, and 13 bases lay in between. This CDR3 contains 13 residues.

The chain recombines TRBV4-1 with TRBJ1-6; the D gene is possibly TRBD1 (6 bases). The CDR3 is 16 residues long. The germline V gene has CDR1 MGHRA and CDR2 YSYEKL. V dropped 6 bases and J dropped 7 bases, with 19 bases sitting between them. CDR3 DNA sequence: TGCGCCAGCAGACATGAACGACAGGAATCAAATTCACCCCTCCACTTT. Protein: CASRHERQESNSPLHF.

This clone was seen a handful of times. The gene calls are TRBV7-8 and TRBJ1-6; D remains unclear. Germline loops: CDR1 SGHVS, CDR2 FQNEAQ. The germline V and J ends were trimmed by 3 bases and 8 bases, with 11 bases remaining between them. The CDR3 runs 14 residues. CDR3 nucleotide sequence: TGTGCCAGCAGCTTTGGCCAGGCCTATTCACCCCTCCACTTT. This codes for CASSFGQAYSPLHF.

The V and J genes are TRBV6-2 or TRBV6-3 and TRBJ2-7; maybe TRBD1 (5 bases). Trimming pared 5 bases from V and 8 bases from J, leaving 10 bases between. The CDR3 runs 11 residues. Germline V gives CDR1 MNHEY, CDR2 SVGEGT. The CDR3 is CASSQQAKQYF. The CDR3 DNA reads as TGTGCCAGCAGTCAACAGGCAAAGCAGTACTTC.

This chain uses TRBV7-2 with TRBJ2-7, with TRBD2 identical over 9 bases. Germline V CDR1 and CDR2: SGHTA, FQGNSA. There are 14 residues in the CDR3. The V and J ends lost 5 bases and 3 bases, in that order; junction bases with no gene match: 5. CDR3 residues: CASSPLAGNYEQYF. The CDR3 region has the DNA TGTGCCAGCAGCCCCCTAGCGGGGAACTACGAGCAGTACTTC.

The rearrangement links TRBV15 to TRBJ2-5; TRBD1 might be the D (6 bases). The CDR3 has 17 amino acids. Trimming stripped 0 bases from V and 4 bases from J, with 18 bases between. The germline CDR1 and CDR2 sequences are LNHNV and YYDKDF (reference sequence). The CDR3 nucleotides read TGTGCCACCAGCAGAGACTCAATGGACAGTGGTCGAGAGACCCAGTACTTC. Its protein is CATSRDSMDSGRETQYF.

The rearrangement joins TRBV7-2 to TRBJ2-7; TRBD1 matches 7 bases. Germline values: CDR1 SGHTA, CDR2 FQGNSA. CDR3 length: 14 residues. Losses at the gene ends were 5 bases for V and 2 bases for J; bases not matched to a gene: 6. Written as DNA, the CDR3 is TGTGCCAGCAGCCGGGACAGAACAACCTACGAGCAGTACTTC. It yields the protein CASSRDRTTYEQYF.

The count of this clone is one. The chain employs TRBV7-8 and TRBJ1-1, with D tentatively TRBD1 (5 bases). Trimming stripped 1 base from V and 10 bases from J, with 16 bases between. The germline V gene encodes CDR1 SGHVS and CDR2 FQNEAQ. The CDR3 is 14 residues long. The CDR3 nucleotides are TGTGCCAGCAGCTTAGTGAGACAGCCCGTGCGAGCTTTCTTT. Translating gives CASSLVRQPVRAFF.

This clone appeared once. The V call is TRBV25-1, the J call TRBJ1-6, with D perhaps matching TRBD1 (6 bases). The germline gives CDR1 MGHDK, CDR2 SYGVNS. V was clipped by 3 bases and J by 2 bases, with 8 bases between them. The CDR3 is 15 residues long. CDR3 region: CASSDRQAYNSPLHF. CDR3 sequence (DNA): TGTGCCAGCAGTGACCGACAGGCCTATAATTCACCCCTCCACTTT.

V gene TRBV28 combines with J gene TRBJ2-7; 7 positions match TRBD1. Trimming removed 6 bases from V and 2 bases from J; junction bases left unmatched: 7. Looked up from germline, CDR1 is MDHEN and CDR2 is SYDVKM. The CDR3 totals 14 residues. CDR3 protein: CASSLPTGPYEQYF. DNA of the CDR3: TGTGCCAGCAGCCTCCCGACAGGGCCCTACGAGCAGTACTTC.

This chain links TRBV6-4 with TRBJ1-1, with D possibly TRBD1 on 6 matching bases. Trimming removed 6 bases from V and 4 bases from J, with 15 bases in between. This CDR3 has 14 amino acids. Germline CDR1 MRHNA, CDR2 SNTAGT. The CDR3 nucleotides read TGTGCCAGCAGATACTACAGGGTTCTCACTGAAGCTTTCTTT. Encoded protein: CASRYYRVLTEAFF.

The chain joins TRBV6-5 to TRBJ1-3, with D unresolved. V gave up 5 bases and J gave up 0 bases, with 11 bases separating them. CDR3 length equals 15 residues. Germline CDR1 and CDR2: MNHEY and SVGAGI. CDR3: CASSTVFDSGNTIYF. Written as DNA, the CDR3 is TGTGCCAGCAGTACAGTCTTTGACTCTGGAAACACCATATATTTT.

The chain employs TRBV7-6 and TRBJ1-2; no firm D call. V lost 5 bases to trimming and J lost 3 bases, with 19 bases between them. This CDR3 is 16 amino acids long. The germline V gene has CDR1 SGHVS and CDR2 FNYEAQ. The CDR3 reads CASSDFLGEMDYGYTF. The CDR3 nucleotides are TGTGCCAGCAGCGACTTTCTCGGGGAGATGGACTATGGCTACACCTTC.

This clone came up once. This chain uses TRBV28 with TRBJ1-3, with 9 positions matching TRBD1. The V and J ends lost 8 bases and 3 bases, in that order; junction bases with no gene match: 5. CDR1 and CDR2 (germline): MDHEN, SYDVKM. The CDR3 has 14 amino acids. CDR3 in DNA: TGTGCCAGCGGGACAGGGAAAAGTGGAAACACCATATATTTT. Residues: CASGTGKSGNTIYF.

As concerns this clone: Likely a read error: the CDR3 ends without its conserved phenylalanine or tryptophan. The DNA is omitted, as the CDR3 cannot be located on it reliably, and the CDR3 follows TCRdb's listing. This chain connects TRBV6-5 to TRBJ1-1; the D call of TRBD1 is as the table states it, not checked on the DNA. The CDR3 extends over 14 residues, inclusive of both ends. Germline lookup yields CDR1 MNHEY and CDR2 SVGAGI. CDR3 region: CASSREIQDRLEVG.

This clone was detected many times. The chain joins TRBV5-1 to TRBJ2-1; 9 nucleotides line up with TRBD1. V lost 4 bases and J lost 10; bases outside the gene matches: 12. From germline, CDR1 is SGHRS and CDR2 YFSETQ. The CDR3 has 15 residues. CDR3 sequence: CASSPTGGVSPEQFF. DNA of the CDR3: TGCGCCAGCAGCCCGACAGGGGGTGTCTCGCCGGAGCAGTTCTTC.

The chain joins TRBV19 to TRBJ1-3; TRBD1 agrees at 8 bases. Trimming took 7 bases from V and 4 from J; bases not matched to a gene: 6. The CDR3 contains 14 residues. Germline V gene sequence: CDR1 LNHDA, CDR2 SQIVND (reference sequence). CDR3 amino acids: CASTLTGVGNTIYF. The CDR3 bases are TGTGCCAGTACCCTGACAGGGGTCGGAAACACCATATATTTT.

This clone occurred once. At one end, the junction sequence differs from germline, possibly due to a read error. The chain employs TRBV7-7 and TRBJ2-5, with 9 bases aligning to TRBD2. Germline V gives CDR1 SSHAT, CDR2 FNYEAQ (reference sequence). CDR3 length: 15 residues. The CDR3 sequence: CASSLASGNQETQYF. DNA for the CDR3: TGTGCTAGCAGCTTAGCTAGCGGGAACCAAGAGACCCAGTACTTC.

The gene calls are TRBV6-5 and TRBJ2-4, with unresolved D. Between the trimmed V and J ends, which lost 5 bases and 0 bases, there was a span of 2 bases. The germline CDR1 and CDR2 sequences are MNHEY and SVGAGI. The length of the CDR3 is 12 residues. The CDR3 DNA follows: TGTGCCAGCAGTCTAGCCAAAAACATTCAGTACTTC. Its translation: CASSLAKNIQYF.

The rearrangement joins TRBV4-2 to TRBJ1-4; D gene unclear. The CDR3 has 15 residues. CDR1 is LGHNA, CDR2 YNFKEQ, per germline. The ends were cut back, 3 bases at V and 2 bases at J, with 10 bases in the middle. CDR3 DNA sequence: TGTGCCAGCAGCCAGTTCGGCGGGACTAATGAAAAACTGTTTTTT. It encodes CASSQFGGTNEKLFF.

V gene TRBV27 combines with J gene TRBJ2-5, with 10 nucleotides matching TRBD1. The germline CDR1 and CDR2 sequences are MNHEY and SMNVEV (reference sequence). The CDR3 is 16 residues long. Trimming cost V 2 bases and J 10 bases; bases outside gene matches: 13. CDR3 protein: CASSLGTGASFVNQYF. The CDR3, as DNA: TGTGCCAGCAGTTTAGGGACAGGGGCCTCCTTTGTGAACCAGTACTTC.

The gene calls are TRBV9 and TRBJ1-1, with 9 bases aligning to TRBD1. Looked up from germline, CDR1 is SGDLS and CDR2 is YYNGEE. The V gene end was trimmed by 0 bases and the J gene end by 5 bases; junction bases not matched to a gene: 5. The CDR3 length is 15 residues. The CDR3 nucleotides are TGTGCCAGCAGCGTAGCCGGGACAGGGATAACTGAAGCTTTCTTT. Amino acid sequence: CASSVAGTGITEAFF.